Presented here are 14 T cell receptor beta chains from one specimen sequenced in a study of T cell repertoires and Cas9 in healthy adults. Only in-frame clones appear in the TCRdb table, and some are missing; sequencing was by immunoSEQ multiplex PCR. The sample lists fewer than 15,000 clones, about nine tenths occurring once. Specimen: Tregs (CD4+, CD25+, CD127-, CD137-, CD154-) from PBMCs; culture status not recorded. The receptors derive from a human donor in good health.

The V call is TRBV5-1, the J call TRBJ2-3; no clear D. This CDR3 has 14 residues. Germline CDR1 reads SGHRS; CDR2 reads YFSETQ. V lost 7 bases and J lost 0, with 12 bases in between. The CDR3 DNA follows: TGCGCCAGCGGCCCGTTCGGAAGCACAGATACGCAGTATTTT. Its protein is CASGPFGSTDTQYF.

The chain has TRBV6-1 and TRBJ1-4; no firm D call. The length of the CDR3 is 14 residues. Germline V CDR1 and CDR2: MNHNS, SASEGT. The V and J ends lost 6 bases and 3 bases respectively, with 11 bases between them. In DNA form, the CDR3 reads TGTGCCAGCAGCCCTACAATTTCTAATGAAAAACTGTTTTTT. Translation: CASSPTISNEKLFF.

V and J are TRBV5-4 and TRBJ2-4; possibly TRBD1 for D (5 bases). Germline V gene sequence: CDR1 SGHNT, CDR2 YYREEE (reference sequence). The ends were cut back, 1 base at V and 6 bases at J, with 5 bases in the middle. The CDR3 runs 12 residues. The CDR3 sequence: CASSLQGNIQYF. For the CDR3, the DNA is TGTGCCAGCAGCTTGCAGGGAAACATTCAGTACTTC.

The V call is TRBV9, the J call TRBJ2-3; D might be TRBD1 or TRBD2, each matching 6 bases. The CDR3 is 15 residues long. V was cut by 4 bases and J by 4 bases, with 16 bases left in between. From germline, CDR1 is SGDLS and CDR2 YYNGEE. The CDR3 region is CASSPRRGVADTQYF. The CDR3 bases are TGTGCCAGCAGCCCACGGAGGGGGGTGGCAGATACGCAGTATTTT.

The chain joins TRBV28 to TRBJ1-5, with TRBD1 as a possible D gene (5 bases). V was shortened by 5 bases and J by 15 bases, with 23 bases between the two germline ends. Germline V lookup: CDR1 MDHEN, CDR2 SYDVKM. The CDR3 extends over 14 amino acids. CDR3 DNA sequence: TGTGCCAGCAGTGACGGGACCAGCAGCGCGGGTAGGCATTTT. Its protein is CASSDGTSSAGRHF.

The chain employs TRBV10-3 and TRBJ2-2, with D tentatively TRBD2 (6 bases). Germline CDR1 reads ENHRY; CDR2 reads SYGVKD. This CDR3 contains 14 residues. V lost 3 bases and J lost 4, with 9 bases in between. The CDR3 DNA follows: TGTGCCATCAGTGATACAGCGGGCACCGGGGAGCTGTTTTTT. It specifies CAISDTAGTGELFF.

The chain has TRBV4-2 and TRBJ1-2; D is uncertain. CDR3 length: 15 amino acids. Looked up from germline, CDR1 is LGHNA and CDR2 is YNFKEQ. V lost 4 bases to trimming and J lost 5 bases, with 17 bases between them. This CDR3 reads CASSRTRASGYGYTF. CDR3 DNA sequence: TGTGCCAGCAGCCGGACCCGGGCCTCGGGGTATGGCTACACCTTC.

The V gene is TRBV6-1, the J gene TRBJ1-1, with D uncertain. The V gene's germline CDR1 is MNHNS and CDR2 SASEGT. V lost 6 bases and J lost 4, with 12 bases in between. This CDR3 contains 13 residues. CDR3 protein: CASRSRTGTEAFF. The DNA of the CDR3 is TGTGCCAGCAGATCGAGGACGGGCACTGAAGCTTTCTTT.

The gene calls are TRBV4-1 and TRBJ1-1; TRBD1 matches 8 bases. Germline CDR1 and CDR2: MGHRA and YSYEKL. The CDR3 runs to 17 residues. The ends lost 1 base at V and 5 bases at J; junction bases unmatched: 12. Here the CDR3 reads CASSQGGGQGIRTEAFF. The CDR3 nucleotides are TGCGCCAGCAGCCAAGGGGGCGGACAGGGTATTCGAACTGAAGCTTTCTTT.

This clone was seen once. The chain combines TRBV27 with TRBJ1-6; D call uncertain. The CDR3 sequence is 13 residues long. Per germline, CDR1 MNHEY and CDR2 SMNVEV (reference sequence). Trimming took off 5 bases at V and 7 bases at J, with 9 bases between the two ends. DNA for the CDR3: TGTGCCAGCAGTACGATCAGCAATTCACCCCTCCACTTT. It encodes CASSTISNSPLHF.

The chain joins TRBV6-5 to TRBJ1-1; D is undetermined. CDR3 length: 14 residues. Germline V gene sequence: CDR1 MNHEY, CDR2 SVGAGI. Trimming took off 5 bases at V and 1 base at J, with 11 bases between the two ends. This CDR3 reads CASSPASGNTEAFF. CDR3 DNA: TGTGCCAGCAGTCCCGCTTCGGGGAACACTGAAGCTTTCTTT.

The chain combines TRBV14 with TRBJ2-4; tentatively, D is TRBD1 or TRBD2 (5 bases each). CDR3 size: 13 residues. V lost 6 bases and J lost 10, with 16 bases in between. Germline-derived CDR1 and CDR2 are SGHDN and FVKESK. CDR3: CASRYGGTAIQYF. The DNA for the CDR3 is TGTGCCAGCAGGTACGGTGGGACGGCGATTCAGTACTTC.

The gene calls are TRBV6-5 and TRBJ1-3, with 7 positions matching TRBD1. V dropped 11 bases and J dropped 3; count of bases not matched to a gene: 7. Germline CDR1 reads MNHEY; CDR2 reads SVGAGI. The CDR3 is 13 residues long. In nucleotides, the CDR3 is TGTGCCGGCTCAGGGGGACTTGGAAACACCATATATTTT. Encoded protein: CAGSGGLGNTIYF.

The CDR3 protein is CASNQGAGGEKLFF. DNA of the CDR3: TGTGCCAGCAATCAGGGGGCAGGCGGTGAAAAACTGTTTTTT. This chain uses TRBV6-5 with TRBJ1-4; 8 nucleotides align to TRBD1. Germline CDR1 reads MNHEY; CDR2 reads SVGAGI. CDR3 size: 14 residues. The V gene end was trimmed by 7 bases and the J gene end by 7 bases; junction bases not matched to a gene: 8.